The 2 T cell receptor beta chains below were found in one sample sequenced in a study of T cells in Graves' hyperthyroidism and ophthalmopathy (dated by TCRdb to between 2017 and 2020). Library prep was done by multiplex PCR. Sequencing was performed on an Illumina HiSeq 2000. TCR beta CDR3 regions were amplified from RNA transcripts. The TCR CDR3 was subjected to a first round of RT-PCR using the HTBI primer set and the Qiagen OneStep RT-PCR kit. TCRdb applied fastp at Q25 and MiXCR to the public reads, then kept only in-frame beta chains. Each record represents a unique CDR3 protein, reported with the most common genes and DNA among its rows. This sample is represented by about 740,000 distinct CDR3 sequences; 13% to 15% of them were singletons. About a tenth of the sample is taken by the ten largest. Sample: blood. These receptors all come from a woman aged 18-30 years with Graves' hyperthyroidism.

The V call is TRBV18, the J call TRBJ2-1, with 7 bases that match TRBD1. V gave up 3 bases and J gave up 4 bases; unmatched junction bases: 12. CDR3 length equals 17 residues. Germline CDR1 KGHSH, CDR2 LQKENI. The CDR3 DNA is TGTGCCAGCTCACCCTTATCTCCAGGGGGTTTGTACAATGAGCAGTTCTTC. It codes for CASSPLSPGGLYNEQFF.

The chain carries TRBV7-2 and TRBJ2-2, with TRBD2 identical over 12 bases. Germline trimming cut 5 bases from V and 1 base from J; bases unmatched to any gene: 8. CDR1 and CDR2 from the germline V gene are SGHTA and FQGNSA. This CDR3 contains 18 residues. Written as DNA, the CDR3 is TGTGCCAGCAGCCTGCTCATACTAGCGGGAGGGAACACCGGGGAGCTGTTTTTT. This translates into CASSLLILAGGNTGELFF.